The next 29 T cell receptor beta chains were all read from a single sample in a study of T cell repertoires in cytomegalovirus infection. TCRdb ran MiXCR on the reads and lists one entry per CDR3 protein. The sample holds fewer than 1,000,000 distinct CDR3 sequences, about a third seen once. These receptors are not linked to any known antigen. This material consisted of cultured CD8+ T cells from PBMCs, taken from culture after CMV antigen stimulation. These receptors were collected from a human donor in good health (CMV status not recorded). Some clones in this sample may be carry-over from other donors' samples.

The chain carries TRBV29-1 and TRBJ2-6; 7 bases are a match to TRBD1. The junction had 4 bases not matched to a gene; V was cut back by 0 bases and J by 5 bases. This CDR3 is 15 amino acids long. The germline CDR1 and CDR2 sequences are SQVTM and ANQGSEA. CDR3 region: CSVEEKDRRANVLTF. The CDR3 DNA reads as TGCAGCGTTGAAGAAAAGGACAGGAGGGCCAACGTCCTGACTTTC.

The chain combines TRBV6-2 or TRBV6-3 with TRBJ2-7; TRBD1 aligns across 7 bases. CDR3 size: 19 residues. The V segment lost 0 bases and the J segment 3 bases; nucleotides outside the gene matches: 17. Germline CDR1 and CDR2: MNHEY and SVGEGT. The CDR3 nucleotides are TGTGCCAGCAGTTACTCAACCGGACAGGACACCACTAATTTCTACGAGCAGTACGTC. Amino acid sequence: CASSYSTGQDTTNFYEQYV.

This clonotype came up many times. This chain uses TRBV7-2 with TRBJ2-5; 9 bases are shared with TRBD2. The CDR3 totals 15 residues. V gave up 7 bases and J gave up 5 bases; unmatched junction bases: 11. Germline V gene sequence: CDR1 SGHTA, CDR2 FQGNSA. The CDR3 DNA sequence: TGTGCCAGCACCCCCACTAGCGGGCAAGGGGAGACCCAGTACTTC. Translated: CASTPTSGQGETQYF.

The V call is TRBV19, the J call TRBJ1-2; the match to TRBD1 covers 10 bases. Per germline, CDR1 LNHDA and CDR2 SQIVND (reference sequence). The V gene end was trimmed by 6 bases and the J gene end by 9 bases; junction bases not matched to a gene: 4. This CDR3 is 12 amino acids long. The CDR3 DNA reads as TGTGCCAGTAGGACAGGGGGCAGGAGCTACACCTTC. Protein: CASRTGGRSYTF.

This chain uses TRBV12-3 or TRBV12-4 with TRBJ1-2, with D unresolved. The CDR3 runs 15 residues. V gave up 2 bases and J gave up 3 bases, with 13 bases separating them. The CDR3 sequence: CASSLRLSAYYGYTF. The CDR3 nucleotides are TGTGCCAGCAGTTTAAGGTTGTCAGCGTACTATGGCTACACCTTC.

CDR3 bases: TGTGCCAGTACCCCCGGCCAAACAGATACGCAGTATTTT. Amino acids: CASTPGQTDTQYF. The chain recombines TRBV12-3 or TRBV12-4 with TRBJ2-3; D gene uncertain. The ends were cut back, 9 bases at V and 3 bases at J, with 13 bases in the middle. There are 13 residues in the CDR3.

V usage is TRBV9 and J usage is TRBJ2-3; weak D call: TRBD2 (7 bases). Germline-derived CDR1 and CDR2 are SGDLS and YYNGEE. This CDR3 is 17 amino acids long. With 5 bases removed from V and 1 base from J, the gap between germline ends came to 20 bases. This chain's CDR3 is CASSGGARVIRTDTQYF. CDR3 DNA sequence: TGTGCCAGCAGTGGGGGGGCCCGAGTGATCCGCACAGATACGCAGTATTTT.

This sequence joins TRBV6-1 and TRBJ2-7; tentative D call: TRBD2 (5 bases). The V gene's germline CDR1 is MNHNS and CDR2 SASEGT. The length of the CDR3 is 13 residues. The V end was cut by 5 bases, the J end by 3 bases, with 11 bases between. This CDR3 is CASSTPGSYEQYF. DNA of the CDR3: TGTGCCAGCAGTACTCCGGGGAGCTACGAGCAGTACTTC.

The CDR3 loop reads CASSQDHVPGELFF. The CDR3 nucleotides read TGCGCCAGCAGCCAAGATCATGTTCCCGGGGAGCTGTTTTTT. The rearrangement links TRBV4-1 to TRBJ2-2; D gene uncertain. V was trimmed by 0 bases and J by 6 bases, leaving 8 bases between them. The CDR3 is made up of 14 amino acids. Per the germline V gene, CDR1 is MGHRA and CDR2 is YSYEKL.

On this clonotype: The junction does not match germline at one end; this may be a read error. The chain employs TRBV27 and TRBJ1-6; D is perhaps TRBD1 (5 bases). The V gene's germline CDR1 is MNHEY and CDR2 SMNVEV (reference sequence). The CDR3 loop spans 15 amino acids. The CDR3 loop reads CTSSPGQTYNSPLHF. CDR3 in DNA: TGTACCAGCAGCCCAGGGCAGACTTATAATTCACCCCTCCACTTT.

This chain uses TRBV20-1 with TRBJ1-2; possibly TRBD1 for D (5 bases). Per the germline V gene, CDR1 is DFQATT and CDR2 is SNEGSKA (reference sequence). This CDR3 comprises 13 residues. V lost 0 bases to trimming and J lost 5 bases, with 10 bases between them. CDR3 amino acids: CSARDRSGYGYTF. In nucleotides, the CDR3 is TGCAGTGCTAGAGATAGGTCAGGGTATGGCTACACCTTC.

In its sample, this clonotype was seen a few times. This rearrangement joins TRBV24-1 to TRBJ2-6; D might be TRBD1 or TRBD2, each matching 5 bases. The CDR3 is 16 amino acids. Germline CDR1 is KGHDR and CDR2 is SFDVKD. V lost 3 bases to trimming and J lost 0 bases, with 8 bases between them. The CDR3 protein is CATSDEGYSGANVLTF. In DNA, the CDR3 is TGTGCCACCAGTGATGAGGGGTACTCTGGGGCCAACGTCCTGACTTTC.

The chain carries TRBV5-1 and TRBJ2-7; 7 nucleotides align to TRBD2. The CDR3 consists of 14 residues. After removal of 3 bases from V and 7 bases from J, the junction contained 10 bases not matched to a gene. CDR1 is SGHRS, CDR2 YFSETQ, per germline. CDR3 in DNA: TGCGCCAGCAGCTGGGCCCTCGAGCGGGGAGAGCAGTACTTC. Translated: CASSWALERGEQYF.

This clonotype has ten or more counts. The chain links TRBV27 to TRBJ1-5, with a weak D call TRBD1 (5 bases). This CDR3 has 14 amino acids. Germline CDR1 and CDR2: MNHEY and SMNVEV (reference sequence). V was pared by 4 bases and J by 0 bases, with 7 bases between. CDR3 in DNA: TGTGCCAGCAGTTGGGGGGGTAGCAATCAGCCCCAGCATTTT. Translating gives CASSWGGSNQPQHF.

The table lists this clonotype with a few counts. The CDR3 DNA follows: TGTGCCAGTAGTCCCAACCTCGACAGGCCTCTCGGCTACACCTTC. Translation gives CASSPNLDRPLGYTF. This chain connects TRBV19 to TRBJ1-2; perhaps TRBD1 as D (6 bases). Germline loops: CDR1 LNHDA, CDR2 SQIVND (reference sequence). This CDR3 contains 15 residues. The germline V and J ends were trimmed by 5 bases and 8 bases, with 21 bases remaining between them.

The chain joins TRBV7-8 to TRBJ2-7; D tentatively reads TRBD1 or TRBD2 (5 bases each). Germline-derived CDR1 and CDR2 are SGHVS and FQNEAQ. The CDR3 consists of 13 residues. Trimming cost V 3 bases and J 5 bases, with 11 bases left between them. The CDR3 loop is CASSLSRGHEQYF. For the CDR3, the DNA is TGTGCCAGCAGCTTGTCCCGGGGCCACGAGCAGTACTTC.

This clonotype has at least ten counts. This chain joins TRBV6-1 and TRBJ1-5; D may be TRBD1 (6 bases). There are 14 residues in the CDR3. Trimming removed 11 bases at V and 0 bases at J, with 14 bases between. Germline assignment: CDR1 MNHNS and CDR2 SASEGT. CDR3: CASRDINSNQPQHF. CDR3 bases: TGTGCCTCCCGGGACATTAATAGCAATCAGCCCCAGCATTTT.

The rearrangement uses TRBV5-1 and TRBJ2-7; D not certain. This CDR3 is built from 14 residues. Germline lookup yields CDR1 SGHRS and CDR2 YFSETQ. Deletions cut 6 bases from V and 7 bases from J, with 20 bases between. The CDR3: CASTLDISLGEQYF. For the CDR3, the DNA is TGCGCCAGCACCCTCGATATCTCGCTGGGGGAGCAGTACTTC.

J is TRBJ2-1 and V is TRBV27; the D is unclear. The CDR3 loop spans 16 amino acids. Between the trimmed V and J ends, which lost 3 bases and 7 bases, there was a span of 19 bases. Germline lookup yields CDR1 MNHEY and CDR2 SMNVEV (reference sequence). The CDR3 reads CASSFLSVSGGNEQFF. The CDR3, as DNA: TGTGCCAGCAGTTTTTTGTCCGTCTCTGGTGGTAATGAGCAGTTCTTC.

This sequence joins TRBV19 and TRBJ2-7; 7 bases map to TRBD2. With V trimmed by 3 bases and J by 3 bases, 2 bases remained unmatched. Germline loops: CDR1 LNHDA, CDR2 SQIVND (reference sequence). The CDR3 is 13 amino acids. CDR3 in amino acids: CASSMGGNYEQYV. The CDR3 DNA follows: TGTGCCAGTAGTATGGGGGGGAACTACGAGCAGTACGTC.

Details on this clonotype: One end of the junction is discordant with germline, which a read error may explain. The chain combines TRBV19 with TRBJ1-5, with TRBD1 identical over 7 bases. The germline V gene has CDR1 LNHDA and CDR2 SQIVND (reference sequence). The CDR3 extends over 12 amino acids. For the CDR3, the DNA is TGTGCCAGTAATCAGGGGGGCCGGCCCCAGCAGTTT. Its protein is CASNQGGRPQQF.

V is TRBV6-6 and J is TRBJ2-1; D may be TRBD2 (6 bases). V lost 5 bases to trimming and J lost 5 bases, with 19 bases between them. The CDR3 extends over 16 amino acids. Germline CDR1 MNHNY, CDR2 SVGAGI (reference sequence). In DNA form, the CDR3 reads TGTGCCAGCAGTATTAGCGGCAGGGAACCGAACAATGAGCAGTTCTTC. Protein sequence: CASSISGREPNNEQFF.

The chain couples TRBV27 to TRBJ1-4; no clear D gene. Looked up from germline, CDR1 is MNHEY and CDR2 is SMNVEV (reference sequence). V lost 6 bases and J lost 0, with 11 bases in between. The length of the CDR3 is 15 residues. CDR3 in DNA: TGTGCCAGCAGGGATGACGGGGCAACTAATGAAAAACTGTTTTTT. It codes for CASRDDGATNEKLFF.

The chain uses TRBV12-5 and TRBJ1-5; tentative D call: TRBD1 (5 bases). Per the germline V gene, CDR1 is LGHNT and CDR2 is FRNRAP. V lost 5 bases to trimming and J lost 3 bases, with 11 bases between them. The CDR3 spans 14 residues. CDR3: CASGPGGPNQPQHF. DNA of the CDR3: TGTGCTAGTGGTCCCGGGGGACCCAATCAGCCCCAGCATTTT.

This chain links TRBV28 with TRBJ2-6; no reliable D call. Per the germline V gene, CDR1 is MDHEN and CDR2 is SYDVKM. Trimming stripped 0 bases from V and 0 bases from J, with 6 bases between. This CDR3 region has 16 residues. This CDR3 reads CASSLWLSSGANVLTF. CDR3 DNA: TGTGCCAGCAGTTTATGGCTTTCCTCTGGGGCCAACGTCCTGACTTTC.

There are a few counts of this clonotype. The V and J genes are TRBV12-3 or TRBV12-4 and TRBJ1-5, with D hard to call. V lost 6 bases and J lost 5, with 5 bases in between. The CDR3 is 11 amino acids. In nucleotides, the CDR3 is TGTGCCAGCAGCCGAGATCAGCCCCAGCATTTT. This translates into CASSRDQPQHF.

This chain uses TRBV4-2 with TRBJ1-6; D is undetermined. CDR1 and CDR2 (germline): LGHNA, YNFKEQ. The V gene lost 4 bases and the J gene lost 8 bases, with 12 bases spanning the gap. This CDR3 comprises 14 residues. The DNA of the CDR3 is TGTGCCAGCAGCCCCCCACAGTTGTATTCACCCCTCCACTTT. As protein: CASSPPQLYSPLHF.

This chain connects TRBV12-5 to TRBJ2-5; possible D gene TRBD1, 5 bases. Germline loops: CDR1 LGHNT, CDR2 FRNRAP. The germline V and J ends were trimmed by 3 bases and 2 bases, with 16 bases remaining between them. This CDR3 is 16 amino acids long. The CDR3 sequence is CASGFGTDRLQETQYF. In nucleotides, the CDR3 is TGTGCTAGTGGTTTCGGTACCGACAGACTTCAAGAGACCCAGTACTTC.

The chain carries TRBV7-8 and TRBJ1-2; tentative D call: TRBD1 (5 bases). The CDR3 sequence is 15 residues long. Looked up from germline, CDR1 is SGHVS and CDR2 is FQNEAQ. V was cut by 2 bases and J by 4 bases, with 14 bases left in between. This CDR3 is CASSLTQTRGYGYTF. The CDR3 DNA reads TGTGCCAGCAGCTTAACACAGACGAGGGGCTATGGCTACACCTTC.